What follows describes a single T cell receptor (beta chain). This clone was seen a handful of times. Which antigen it targets is not known. There are no base qualities to consult, and no much larger clone falls within one base. Libraries were prepared through the immunoSEQ multiplex PCR assay. RNA was extracted from all samples and reverse transcribed into cDNA as template for TCR sequencing. SuperScript III was used to make first-strand cDNA, primed with a 2:1 mix of oligo-dT and random hexamers. A synthetic immune receptor repertoire was used to assess amplification bias, and residual bias was removed computationally. The authors processed their data as follows. After raw reads were preprocessed to remove errors, the CDR3 was defined following IMGT conventions as running from the conserved cysteine to phenylalanine. Clonality was computed as 1 minus the Shannon entropy, with the entropy normalized by log2 of the number of productive unique TCRs. Whether scalp clones were CD4 or CD8 was inferred by matching scalp TCRbeta sequences against CD4 and CD8 repertoires sorted from blood. Imported from immuneACCESS, the table was reduced by TCRdb to in-frame sequences with V and J called. These copies leave out some clones; in studies compared against another copy, an unresolved V gene accounts for under half, and the cause of the remainder is not known. The DNA was the basis for D and trimming; V, J and clone size are from that table. The sample data list about 280,000 clones, and roughly 64% of these were observed just once. Clones ranked in the top ten supply roughly 1.8% of the sample.

This sample stems from a study of CD8+ T cells in alopecia areata (dated 2018 in TCRdb). For context, the study as a whole: The treated patients took part in an open-label pilot trial in which moderate-to-severe alopecia areata was treated with oral tofacitinib at 5 to 10 mg twice daily. Patients stayed on tofacitinib for 6 to 18 months and then had 6 months of follow-up off drug so that delayed response and recurrence could be assessed. Disease severity in treated patients was measured with the SALT score, which quantifies the percentage of affected scalp surface area. High-throughput TCRbeta sequencing was used to examine T cell clonal expansion in alopecia areata in both the C3H/HeJ mouse model and human patients. In humans, TCRbeta sequencing was performed on scalp tissue and on sorted CD4+ and CD8+ peripheral blood T cells from healthy controls and from patients with patchy or totalis/universalis alopecia areata. Biopsies were taken from tofacitinib-treated patients at baseline and at 4 and 24 weeks of treatment, and a later scalp biopsy was taken in several of the tofacitinib-treated patients. Clonality in the scalp was compared among normal scalp (n=4), patchy alopecia areata scalp (n=8), and alopecia totalis/universalis scalp (n=8). RNA came from the PAXgene miRNA kit for fixed scalp, the miRNeasy kit for PBMCs, and the RNeasy kit for mouse skin. TCRbeta CDR3 regions were amplified by immunoSEQ multiplex PCR using 35 Vbeta forward and 13 Jbeta reverse primers.

Per the publication, the time point label means: 24 weeks on oral tofacitinib. Reading the label with the study, this specimen's treatment or condition is: oral pan-JAK inhibitor, 5-10 mg twice daily. Peripheral blood and lesional scalp punch biopsies were obtained from patients with alopecia areata. PBMCs were separated by density centrifugation and stained for CD3, CD4 and CD8, after which CD4+ and CD8+ T cells were sorted on a FACSAria. Overall study results and their limits: Compared with normal scalp, lesional scalp had higher clonality and more expanded CD8+ clones, particularly in alopecia totalis/universalis, a pattern that suggests antigenic drive. Scalp clonality and the number of expanded CD8+ clones among the top 100 scalp clones were significantly decreased by tofacitinib. Because the treated cohort was small and had just a single nonresponder, larger studies are needed to establish links between baseline CD8+ expansion and response. TCR sequences shared between patients were less clear than in mice, possibly partly because of HLA diversity in the patient population. Resident alphabeta T cells in normal human skin are also sequenced, complicating scalp TCR repertoire analysis, unlike mouse skin dominated by gammadelta T cells. During tofacitinib treatment, many expanded lesional clones stuck around in both scalp and blood, and this persistence may partly explain why relapse happens after treatment is stopped.

At the junction V is shortened by 3 bases and J by 8 bases, with 19 bases in between. The CDR3, from cysteine to phenylalanine, totals 15 residues. The sequence is cut down to CDR3 DNA, 45 bases in frame from base 1. The CDR1 and CDR2 encoded by the germline V gene are MGHDK and SYGVNS. The chain is encoded by TRBV25-1 joined to TRBJ1-2; TRBD1 might be the D gene, on 6 matching bases. The sample in question was CD4+ T cells sorted from blood, obtained at week 24, from a patient treated with tofacitinib. The sequence was collected from a human donor with alopecia areata. The nucleotides are TGTGCCAGCAGTGAGCCGACCTTACAGGGAAGGGGCTACACCTTC. It encodes CASSEPTLQGRGYTF.